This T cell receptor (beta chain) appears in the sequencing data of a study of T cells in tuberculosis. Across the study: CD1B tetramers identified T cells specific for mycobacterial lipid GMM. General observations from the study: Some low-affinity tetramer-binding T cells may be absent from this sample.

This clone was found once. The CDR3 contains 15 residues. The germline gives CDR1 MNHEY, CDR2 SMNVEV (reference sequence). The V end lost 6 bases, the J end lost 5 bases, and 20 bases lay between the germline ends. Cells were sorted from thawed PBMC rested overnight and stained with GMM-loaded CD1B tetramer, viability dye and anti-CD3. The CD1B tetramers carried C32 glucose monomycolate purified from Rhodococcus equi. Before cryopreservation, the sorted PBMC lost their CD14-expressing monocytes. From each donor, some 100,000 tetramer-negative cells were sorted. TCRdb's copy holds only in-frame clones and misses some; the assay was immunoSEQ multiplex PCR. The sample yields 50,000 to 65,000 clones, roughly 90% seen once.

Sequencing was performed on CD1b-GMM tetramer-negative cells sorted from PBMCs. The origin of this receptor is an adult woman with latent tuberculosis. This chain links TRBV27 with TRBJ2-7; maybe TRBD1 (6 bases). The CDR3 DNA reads TGTGCCAGCAGCCCGATACAGGGCTCGGGTAACGAGCAGTACTTC. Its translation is CASSPIQGSGNEQYF.